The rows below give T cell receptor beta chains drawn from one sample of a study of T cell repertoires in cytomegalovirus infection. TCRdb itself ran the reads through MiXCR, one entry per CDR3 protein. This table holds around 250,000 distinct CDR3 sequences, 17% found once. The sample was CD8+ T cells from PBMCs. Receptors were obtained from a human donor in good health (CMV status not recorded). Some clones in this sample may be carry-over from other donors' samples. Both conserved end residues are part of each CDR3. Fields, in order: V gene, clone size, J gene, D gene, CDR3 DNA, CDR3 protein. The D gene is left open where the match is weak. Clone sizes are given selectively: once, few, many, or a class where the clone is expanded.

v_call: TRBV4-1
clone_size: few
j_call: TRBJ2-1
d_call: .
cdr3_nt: TGCGCCAGCGGTGGGGGGTACAATGAGCAGTTCTTC
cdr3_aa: CASGGGYNEQFF

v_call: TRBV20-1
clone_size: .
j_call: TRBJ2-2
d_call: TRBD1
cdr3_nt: TGCAGTGCTAGGCCCCTCAGGGGGACCCGGGAAATCGGGGAGCTGTTTTTT
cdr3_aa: CSARPLRGTREIGELFF

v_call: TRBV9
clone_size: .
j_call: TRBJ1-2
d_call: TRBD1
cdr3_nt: TGTGCCAGCAGCGTAGCCCGGACAGGGCACGGCTACACCTTC
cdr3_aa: CASSVARTGHGYTF

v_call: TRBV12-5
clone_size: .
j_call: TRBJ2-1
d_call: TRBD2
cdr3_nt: TGTGCTAGTGGTTTGGCCCGTGGACAGCGGGAGAGCCGTTACAATGAGCAGTTCTTC
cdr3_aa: CASGLARGQRESRYNEQFF

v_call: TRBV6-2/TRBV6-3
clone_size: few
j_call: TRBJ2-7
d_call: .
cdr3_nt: TGTGCCAGCGCTCCATCGGGACTCCCATACGAGCAGTACTTC
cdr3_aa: CASAPSGLPYEQYF

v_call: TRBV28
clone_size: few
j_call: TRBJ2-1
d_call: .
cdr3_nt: TGTGCCAGCAGTTTAAATCCCCACCACAGGGAGTACAATGAGCAGTTCTTC
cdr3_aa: CASSLNPHHREYNEQFF

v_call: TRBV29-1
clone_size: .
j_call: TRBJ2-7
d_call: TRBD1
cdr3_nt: TGCAGCGTTGATGGAGGACAGGGGGTCTACGAGCAGTACTTC
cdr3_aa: CSVDGGQGVYEQYF

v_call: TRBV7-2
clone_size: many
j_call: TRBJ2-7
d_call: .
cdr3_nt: TGTGCCAGCAGCTCGGACGGGGGCTACGAGCAGTACTTC
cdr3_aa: CASSSDGGYEQYF

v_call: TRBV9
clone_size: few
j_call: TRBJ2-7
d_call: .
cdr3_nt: TGTGCCAGCAGCTTCAACTTGGACGGTGCCTACGAGCAGTACTTC
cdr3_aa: CASSFNLDGAYEQYF

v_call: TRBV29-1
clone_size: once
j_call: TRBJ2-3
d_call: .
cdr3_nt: TGCAGCGTTGAGTGGGGGGCGACCACAGATACGCAGTATTTT
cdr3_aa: CSVEWGATTDTQYF

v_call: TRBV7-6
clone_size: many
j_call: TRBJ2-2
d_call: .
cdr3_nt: TGTGCCAGCAGCCCAAACCCGGAAGGGAACACCGGGGAGCTGTTTTTT
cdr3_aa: CASSPNPEGNTGELFF

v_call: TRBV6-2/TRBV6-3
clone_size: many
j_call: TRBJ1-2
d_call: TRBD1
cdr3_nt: TGTGCCAGCAGTTACTCCGGACAGGGACGACCGGGTGGCTACACCTTC
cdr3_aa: CASSYSGQGRPGGYTF

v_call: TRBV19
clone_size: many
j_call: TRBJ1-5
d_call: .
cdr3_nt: TGTGCCAGTAGTTCCAGCCTGGCAGTCGGGGTTAGAAGCAATCAGCCCCAGCATTTT
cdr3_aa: CASSSSLAVGVRSNQPQHF

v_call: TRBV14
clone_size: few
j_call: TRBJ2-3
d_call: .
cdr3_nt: TGTGCCAGCGGCAGTCCATCCACAGATACGCAGTATTTT
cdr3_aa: CASGSPSTDTQYF

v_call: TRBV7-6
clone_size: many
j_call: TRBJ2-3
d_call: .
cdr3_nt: TGTGCCAGCAGCTTAGCGCGGTACACAGATACGCAGTATTTT
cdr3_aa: CASSLARYTDTQYF

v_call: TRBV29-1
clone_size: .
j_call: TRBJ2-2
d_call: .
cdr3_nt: TGCAGCGCGCAAATAACCGGGGGACGCGGGGAGCTGTTTTTT
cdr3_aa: CSAQITGGRGELFF

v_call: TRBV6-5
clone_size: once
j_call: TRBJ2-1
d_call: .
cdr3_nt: TGTGCCAGCAGTTACGAATCCATCAACAATGAGCAGTTCTTC
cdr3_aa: CASSYESINNEQFF

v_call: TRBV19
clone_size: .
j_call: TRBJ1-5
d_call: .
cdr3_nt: TGTGCCAGCAGGCAGGGAACCGAGGGCAATCAGCCCCAGCATTTT
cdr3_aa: CASRQGTEGNQPQHF

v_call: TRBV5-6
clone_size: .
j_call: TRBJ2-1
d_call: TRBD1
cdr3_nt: TGTGCCAGCAGCTTGGGAGGACAGGGAGGCGGTTATGAGCAGTTCTTC
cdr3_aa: CASSLGGQGGGYEQFF

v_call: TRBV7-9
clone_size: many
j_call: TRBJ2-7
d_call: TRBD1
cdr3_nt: TGTGCCAGCAGCTTAGGGACAGGGCCCTTGCTTTACTTC
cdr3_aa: CASSLGTGPLLYF

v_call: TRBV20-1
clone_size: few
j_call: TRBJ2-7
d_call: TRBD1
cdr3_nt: TGCAGTGCTACCCCAGGGGGCCCCTACGAGCAGTACTTC
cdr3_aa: CSATPGGPYEQYF

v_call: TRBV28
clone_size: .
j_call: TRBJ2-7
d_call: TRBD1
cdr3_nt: TGTGCCAGCAGTAAAAGGGACAGGGAATACGAGCAGTACTTC
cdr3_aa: CASSKRDREYEQYF

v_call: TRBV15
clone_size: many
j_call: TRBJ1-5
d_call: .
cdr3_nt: TGTGCCACCAGCAGGACGGGCGGGGTAAACAATCAGCCCCAGCATTTT
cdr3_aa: CATSRTGGVNNQPQHF

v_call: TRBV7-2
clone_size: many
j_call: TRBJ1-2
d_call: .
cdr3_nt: TGTGCCAGCAGCCTTAGCGTTCGGGCAGGGAGTTCGGAGGGCGGCTACACCTTC
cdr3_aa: CASSLSVRAGSSEGGYTF

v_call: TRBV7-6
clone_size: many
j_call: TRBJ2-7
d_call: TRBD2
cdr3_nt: TGTGCCAGCAGCCGCGGACTAGCGGGGAACTACGAGCAGTACTTC
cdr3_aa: CASSRGLAGNYEQYF

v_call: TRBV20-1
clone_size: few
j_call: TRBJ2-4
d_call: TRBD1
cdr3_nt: TGCAGTGCTAGTCAGGGGGTAGCCAAAAACATTCAGTACTTC
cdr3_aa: CSASQGVAKNIQYF

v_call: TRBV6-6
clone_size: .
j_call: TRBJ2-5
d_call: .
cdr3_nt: TGTGCCAGCAGTCCCCCTGGGGGGGCCGGGGAGACCCAGTACTTC
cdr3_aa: CASSPPGGAGETQYF

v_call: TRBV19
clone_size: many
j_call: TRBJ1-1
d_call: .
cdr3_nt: TGTGCCAGTAGTCAGGGGCCGGGGACTGAAGCTTTCTTT
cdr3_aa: CASSQGPGTEAFF

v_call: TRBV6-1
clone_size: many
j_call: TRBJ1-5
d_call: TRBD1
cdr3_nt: TGTGCCAGCCGGACAGGGTATCAGCCCCAGCATTTT
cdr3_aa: CASRTGYQPQHF